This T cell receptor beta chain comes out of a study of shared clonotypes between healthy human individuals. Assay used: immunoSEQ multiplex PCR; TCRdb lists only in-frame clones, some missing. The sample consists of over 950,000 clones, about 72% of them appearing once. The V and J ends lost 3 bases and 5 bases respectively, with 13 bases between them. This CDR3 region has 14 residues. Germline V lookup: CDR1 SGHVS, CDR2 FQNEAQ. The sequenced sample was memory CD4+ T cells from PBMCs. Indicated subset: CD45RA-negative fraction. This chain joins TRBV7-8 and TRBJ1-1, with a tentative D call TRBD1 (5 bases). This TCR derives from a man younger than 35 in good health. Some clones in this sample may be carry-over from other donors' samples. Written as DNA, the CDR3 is TGTGCCAGCAGCTTCGGCAGGGTTAAAACTGAAGCTTTCTTT. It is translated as CASSFGRVKTEAFF.